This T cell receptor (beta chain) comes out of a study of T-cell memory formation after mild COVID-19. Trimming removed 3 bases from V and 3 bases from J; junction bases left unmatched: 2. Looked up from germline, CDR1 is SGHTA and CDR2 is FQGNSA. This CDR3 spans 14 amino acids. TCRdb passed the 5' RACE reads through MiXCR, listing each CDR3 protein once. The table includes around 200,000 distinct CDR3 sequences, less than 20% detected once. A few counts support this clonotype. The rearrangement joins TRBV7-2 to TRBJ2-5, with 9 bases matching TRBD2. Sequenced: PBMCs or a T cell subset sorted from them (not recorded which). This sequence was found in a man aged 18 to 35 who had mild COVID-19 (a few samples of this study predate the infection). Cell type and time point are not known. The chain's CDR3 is CASSFASGEETQYF. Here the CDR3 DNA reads TGTGCCAGCAGCTTTGCTAGCGGGGAAGAGACCCAGTACTTC.